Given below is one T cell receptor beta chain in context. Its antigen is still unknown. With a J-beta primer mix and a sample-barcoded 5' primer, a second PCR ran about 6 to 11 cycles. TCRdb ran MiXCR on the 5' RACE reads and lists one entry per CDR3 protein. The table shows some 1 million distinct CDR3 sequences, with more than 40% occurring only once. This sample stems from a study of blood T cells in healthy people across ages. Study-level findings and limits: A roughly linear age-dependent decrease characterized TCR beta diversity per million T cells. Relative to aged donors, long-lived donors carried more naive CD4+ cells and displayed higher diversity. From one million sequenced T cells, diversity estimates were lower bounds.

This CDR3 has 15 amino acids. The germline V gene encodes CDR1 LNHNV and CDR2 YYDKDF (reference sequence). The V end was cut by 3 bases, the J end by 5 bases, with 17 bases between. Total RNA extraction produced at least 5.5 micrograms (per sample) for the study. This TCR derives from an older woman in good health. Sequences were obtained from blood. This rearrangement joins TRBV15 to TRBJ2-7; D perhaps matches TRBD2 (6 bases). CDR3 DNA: TGTGCCACCAGCAGTAACGGGAGTCCCCCAGACGAGCAGTACTTC. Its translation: CATSSNGSPPDEQYF.